This T cell receptor beta chain was captured in a study of blood T cell repertoires in COVID-19. Study overall: Samples came from the United States, Italy and Spain, spanning acute and convalescent COVID-19. Sources were T cells, B-cell-depleted T cells, or PBMCs; the material itself was cDNA or gDNA.

Per the original data handling: Amplification from reference gene primers served as the basis for estimated nucleated cell counts. Method: immunoSEQ multiplex PCR; TCRdb's copy keeps in-frame clones and lacks some. The V and J calls and clone size were taken over from that table, and D and trimming were inferred from the DNA. Altogether some 160,000 clones are present, around 83% being singletons, with the ten largest covering roughly 19%. The CDR3 runs to 13 residues. The V end lost 2 bases, the J end lost 10 bases, and 13 bases lay between the germline ends. Germline values: CDR1 SGHRS, CDR2 YFSETQ.

The genes are TRBV5-1 and TRBJ2-4, with D maybe TRBD1 (6 bases). This receptor was obtained from a woman in her 70s who had recovered from COVID-19. The sequenced sample consisted of peripheral blood. In DNA, the CDR3 is TGCGCCAGCAGCTTCGCAGGGGATGAAATTCAGTACTTC. Amino acid sequence: CASSFAGDEIQYF. The variable domain in full, with the rest retrieved from reference TRBV5-1 and TRBJ2-4, is KAGVTQTPRYLIKTRGQQVTLSCSPISGHRSVSWYQQTPGQGLQFLFEYFSETQRNKGNFPGRFSGRQFSNSRSEMNVSTLELGDSALYLCASSFAGDEIQYFGAGTRLSVL.